This T cell receptor beta chain came from a study of response to subunit inactivated influenza vaccine. Whole-study findings and limits: Few new T cells, the authors suggested, are recruited by each seasonal influenza vaccination.

This clonotype showed up just a few times. Antigen unknown. TCRdb processed the RT-PCR reads anew with MiXCR; each CDR3 protein has one entry. The data contain about 520,000 distinct CDR3 sequences, around 7.9% of them seen just once; the ten biggest clones take up around 12%. Here the sequenced sample was PBMCs from blood, taken less than 30 months after vaccination. The TCR sequence derives from a man between 50 and 69 years old who received an inactivated influenza vaccine.

The DNA of the CDR3 is TGTGCCAGCAGCTTGGGGCAGGTGTTTCCCTTCGATGAGCAGTTCTTC. Translation: CASSLGQVFPFDEQFF. The chain joins TRBV5-5 to TRBJ2-1; no firm D call. Germline CDR1 and CDR2: SGHKS and YYEKEE (reference sequence). This CDR3 has 16 residues. Trimming took 0 bases from V and 8 from J, leaving 18 bases between them.